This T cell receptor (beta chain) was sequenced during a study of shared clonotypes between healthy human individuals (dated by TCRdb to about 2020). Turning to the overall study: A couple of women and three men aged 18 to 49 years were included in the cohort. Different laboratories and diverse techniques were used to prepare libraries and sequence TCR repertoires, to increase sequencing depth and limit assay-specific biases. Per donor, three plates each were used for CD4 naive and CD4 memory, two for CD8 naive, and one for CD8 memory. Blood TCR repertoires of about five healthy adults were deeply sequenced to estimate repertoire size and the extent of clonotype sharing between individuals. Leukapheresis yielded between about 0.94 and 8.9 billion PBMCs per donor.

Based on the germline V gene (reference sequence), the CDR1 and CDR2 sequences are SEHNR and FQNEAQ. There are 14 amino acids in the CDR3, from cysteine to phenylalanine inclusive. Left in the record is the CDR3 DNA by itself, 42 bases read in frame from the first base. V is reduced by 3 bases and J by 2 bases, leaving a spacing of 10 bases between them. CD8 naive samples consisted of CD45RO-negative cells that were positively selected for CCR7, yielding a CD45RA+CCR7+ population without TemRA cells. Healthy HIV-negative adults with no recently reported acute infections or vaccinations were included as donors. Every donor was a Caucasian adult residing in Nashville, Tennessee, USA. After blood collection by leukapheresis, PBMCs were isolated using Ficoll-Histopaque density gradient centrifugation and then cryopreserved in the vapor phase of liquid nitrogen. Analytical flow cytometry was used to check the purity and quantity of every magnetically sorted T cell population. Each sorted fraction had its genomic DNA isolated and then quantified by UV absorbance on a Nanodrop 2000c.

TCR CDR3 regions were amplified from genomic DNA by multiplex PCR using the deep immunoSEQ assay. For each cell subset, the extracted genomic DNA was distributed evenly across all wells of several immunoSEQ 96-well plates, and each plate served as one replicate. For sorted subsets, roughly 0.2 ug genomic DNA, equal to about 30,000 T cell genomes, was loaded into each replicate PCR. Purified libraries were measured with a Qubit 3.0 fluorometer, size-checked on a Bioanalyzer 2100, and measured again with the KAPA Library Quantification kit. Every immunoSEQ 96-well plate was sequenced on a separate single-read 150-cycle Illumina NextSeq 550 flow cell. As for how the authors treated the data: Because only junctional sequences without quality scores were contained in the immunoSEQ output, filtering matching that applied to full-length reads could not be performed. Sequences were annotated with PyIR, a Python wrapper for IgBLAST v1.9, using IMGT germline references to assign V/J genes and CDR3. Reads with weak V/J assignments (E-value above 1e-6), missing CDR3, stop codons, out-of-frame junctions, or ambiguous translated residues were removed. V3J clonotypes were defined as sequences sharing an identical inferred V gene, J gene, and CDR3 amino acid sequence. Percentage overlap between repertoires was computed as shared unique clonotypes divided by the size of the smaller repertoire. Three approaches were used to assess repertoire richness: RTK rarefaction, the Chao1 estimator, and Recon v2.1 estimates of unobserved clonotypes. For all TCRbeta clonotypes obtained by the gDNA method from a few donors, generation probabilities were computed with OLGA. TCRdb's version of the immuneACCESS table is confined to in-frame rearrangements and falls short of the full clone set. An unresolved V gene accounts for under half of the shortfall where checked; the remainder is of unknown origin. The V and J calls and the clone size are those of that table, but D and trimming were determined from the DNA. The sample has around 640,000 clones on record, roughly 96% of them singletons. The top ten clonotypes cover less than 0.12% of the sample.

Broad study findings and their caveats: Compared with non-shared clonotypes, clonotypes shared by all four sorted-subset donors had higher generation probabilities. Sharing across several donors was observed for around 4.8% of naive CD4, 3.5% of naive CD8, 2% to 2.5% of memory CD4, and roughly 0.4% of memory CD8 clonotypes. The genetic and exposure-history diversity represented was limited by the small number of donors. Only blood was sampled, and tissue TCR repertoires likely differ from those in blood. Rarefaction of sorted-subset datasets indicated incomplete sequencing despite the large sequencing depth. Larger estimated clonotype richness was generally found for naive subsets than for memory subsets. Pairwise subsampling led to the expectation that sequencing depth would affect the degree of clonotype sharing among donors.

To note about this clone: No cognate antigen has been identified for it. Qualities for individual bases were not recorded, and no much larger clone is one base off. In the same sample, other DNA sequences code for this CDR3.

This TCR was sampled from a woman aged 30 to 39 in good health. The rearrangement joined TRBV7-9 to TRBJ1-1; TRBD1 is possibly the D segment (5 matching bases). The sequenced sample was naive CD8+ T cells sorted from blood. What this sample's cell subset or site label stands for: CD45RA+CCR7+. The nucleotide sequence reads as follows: TGTGCCAGCAGCTTGGGGGAGGGCAACACTGAAGCTTTCTTT. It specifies CASSLGEGNTEAFF.